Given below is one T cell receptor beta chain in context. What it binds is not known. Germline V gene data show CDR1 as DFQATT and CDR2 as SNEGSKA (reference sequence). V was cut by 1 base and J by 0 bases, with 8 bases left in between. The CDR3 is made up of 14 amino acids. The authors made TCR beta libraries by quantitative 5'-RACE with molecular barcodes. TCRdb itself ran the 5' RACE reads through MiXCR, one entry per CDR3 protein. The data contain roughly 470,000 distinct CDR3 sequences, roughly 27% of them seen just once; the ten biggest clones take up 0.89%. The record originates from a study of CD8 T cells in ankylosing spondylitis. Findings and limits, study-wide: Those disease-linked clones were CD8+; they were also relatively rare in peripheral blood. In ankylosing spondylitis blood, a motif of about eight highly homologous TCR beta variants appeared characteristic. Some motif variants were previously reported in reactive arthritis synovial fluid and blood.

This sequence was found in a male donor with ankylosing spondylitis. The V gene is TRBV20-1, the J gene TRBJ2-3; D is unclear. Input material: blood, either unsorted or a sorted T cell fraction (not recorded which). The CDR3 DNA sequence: TGCAGTGCTAGAGGGCCAGTTAGCACAGATACGCAGTATTTT. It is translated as CSARGPVSTDTQYF.